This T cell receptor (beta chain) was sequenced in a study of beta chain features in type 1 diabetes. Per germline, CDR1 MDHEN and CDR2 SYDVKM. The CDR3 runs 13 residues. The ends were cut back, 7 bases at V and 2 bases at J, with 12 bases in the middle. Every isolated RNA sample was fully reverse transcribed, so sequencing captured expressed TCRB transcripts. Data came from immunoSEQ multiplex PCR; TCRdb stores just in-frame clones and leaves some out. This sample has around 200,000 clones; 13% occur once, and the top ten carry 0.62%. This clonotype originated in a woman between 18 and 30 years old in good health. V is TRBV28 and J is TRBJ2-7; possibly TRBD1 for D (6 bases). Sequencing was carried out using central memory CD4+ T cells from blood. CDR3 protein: CASTGAMPYEQYF. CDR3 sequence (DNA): TGTGCCAGCACAGGGGCAATGCCCTACGAGCAGTACTTC. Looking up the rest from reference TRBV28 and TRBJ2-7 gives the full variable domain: DVKVTQSSRYLVKRTGEKVFLECVQDMDHENMFWYRQDPGLGLRLIYFSYDVKMKEKGDIPEGYSVSREKKERFSLILESASTNQTSMYLCASTGAMPYEQYFGPGTRLTVT.